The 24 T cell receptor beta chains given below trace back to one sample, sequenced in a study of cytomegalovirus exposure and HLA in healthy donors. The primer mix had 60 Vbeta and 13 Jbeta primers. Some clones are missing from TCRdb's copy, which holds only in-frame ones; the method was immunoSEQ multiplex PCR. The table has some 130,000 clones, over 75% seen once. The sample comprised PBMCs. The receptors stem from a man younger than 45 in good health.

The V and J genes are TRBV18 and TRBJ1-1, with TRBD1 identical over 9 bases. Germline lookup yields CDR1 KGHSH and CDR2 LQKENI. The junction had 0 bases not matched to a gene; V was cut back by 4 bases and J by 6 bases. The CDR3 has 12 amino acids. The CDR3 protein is CASSRDRAEAFF. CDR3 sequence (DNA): TGTGCCAGCTCACGGGACAGGGCTGAAGCTTTCTTT.

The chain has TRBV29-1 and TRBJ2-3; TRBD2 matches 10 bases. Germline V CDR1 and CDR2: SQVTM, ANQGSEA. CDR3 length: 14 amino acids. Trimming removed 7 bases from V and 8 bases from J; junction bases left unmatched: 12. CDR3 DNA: TGCAGCGCCCCAGCGGGAGGGCCCTCGGGTACGCAGTATTTT. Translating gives CSAPAGGPSGTQYF.

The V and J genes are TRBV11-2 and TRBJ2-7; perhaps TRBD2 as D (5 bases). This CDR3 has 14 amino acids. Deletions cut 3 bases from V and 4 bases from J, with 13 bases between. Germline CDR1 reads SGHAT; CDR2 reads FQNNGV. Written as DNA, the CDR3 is TGTGCCAGCAGCTTTTCTAGCTTCGGGTACGAGCAGTACTTC. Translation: CASSFSSFGYEQYF.

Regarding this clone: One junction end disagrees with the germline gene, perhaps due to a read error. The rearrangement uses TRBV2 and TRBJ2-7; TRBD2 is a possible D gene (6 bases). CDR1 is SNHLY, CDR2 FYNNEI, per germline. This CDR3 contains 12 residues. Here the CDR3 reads CASSLDYYERYF. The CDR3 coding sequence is TGTGCCAGCAGTCTGGACTATTACGAGCGGTACTTC.

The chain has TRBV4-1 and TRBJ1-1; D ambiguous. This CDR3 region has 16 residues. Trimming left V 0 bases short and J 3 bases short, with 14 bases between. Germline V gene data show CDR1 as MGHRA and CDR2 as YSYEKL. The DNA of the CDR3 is TGCGCCAGCAGCCAAGATCGGCGGGGAACACACACTGAAGCTTTCTTT. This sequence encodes CASSQDRRGTHTEAFF.

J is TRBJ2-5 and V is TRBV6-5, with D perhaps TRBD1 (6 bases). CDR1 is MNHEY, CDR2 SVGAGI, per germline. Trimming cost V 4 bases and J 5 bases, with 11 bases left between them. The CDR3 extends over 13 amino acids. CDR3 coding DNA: TGTGCCAGCAGTTCGACAGGTTTCGAGACCCAGTACTTC. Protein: CASSSTGFETQYF.

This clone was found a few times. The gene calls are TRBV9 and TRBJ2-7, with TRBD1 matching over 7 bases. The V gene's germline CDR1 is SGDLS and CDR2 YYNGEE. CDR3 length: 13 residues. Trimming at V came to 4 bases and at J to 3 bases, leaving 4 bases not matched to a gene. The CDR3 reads CASSPRDSYEQYF. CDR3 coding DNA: TGTGCCAGCAGCCCCCGGGACAGCTACGAGCAGTACTTC.

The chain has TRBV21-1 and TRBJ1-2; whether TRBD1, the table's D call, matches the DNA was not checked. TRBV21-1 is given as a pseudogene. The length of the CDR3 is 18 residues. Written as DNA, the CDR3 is TGTGCCAGCAGCAAAAGGAGGCCGGGGGACAGAGCTAACTATGGCTACACCTTC. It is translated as CASSKRRPGDRANYGYTF.

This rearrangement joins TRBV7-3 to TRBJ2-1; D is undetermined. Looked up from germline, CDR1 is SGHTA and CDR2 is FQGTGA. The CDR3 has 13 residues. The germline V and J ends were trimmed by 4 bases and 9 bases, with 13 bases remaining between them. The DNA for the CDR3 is TGTGCCAGCAGCTCCACCGTAGCTCGTGAGCAGTTCTTC. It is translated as CASSSTVAREQFF.

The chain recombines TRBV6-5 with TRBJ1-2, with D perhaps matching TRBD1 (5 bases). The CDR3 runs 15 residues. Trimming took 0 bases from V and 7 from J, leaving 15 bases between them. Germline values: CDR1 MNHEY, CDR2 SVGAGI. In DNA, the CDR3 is TGTGCCAGCAGTTACTCTTGGGATACAGGCAGTGGCTACACCTTC. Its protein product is CASSYSWDTGSGYTF.

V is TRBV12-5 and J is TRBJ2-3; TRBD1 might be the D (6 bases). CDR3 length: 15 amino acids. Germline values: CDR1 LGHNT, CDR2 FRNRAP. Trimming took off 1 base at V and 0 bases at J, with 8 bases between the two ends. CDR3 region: CASGLGRGSTDTQYF. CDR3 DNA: TGTGCTAGTGGTTTGGGCAGGGGAAGCACAGATACGCAGTATTTT. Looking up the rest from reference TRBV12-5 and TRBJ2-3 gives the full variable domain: DARVTQTPRHKVTEMGQEVTMRCQPILGHNTVFWYRQTMMQGLELLAYFRNRAPLDDSGMPKDRFSAEMPDATLATLKIQPSEPRDSAVYFCASGLGRGSTDTQYFGPGTRLTVL.

The CDR3 sequence: CASSPGTGGANTQYF. CDR3 nucleotide sequence: TGCGCCAGCAGCCCCGGGACAGGGGGCGCGAATACGCAGTATTTT. The chain is built from TRBV5-1 and TRBJ2-3, with 12 bases matching TRBD1. The CDR3 contains 15 residues. Germline V CDR1 and CDR2: SGHRS, YFSETQ. V lost 4 bases to trimming and J lost 7 bases; unmatched junction nucleotides: 7. The entire variable domain, with the rest obtained from reference TRBV5-1 and TRBJ2-3, is as follows: KAGVTQTPRYLIKTRGQQVTLSCSPISGHRSVSWYQQTPGQGLQFLFEYFSETQRNKGNFPGRFSGRQFSNSRSEMNVSTLELGDSALYLCASSPGTGGANTQYFGPGTRLTVL.

The CDR3 here is CASSPTSTLQYF. The CDR3 DNA is TGTGCCAGCAGTCCCACTAGTACGCTGCAGTATTTT. The chain employs TRBV6-5 and TRBJ2-3; tentatively, D is TRBD2 (5 bases). The CDR3 loop spans 12 amino acids. Germline loops: CDR1 MNHEY, CDR2 SVGAGI. Trimming took 5 bases from V and 11 from J, leaving 14 bases between them.

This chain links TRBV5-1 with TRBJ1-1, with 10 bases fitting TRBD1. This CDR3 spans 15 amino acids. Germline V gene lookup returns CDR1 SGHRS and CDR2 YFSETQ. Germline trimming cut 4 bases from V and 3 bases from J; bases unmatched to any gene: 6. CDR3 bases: TGCGCCAGCAGCCGGTCTGGGACAGGGGACACTGAAGCTTTCTTT. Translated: CASSRSGTGDTEAFF.

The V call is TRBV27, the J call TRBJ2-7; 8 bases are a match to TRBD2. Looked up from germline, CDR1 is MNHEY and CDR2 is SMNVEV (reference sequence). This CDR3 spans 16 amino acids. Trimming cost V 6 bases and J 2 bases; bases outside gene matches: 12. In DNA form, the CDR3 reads TGTGCCAGCAGCCCCTCAAGCGGGAGCGTTACCTACGAGCAGTACTTC. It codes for CASSPSSGSVTYEQYF.

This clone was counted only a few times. CDR3 nucleotides: TGTGCCAGCAGCTTAGTAGGGGACTGGAACAATGAGCAGTTCTTC. Translated, it gives CASSLVGDWNNEQFF. The genes are TRBV7-9 and TRBJ2-1; tentative D call: TRBD2 (6 bases). Per the germline V gene, CDR1 is SEHNR and CDR2 is FQNEAQ (reference sequence). V dropped 1 base and J dropped 5 bases, with 12 bases sitting between them. CDR3 length: 15 amino acids.

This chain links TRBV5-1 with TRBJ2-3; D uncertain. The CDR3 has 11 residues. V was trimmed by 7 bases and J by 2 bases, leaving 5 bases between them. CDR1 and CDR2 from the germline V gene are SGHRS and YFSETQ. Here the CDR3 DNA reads TGCGCCAGCCGGTACACAGATACGCAGTATTTT. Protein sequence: CASRYTDTQYF. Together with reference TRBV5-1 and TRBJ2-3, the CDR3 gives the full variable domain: KAGVTQTPRYLIKTRGQQVTLSCSPISGHRSVSWYQQTPGQGLQFLFEYFSETQRNKGNFPGRFSGRQFSNSRSEMNVSTLELGDSALYLCASRYTDTQYFGPGTRLTVL.

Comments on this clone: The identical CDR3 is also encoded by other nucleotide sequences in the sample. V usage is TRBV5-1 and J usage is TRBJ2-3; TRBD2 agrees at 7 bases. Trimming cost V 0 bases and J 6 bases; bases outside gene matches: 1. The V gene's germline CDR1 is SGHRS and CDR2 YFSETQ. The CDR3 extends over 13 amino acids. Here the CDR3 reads CASSLAGGDTQYF. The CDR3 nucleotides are TGCGCCAGCAGCTTGGCCGGGGGGGATACGCAGTATTTT.

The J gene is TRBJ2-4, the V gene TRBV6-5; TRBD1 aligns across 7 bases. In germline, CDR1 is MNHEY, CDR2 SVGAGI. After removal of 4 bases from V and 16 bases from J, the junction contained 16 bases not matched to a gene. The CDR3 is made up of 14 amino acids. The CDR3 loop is CASSWVPGTVRSYF. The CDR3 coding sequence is TGTGCCAGCAGTTGGGTCCCCGGGACAGTCCGGAGTTACTTC.

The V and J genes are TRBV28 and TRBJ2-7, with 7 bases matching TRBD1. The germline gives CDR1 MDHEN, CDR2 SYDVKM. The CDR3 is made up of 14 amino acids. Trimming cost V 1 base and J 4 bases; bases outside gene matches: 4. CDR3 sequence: CASSLSTGMYEQYF. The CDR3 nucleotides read TGTGCCAGCAGTTTATCGACAGGGATGTACGAGCAGTACTTC.

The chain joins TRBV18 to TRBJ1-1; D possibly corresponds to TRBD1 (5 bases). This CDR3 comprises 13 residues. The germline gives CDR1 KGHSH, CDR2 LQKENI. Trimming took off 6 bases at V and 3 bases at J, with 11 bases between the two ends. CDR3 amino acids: CASSLGGDTEAFF. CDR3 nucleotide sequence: TGTGCCAGCTCGCTTGGAGGGGACACTGAAGCTTTCTTT.

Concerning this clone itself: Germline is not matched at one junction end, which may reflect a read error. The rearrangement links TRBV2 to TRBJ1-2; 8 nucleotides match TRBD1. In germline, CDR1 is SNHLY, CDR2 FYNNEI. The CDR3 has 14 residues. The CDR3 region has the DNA TGTGCCGGCAGTGGGGGACAGGCCCGGGGTGGCTACACCTTC. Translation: CAGSGGQARGGYTF.

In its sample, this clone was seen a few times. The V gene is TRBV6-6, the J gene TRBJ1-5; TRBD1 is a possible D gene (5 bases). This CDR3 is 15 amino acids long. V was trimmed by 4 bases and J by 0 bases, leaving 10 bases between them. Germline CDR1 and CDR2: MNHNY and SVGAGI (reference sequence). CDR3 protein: CASSFPGLSNQPQHF. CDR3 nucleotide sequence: TGTGCCAGCAGTTTCCCAGGGCTTAGCAATCAGCCCCAGCATTTT.

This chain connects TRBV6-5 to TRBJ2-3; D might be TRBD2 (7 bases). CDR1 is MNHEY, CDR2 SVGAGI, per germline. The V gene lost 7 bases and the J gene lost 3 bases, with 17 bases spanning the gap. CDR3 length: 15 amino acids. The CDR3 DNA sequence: TGTGCCAGCACCAAAGGGGGGGGTGGAACAGATACGCAGTATTTT. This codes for CASTKGGGGTDTQYF.